The sequence of this T cell receptor beta chain was determined in a study of Graves' ophthalmopathy and Graves' hyperthyroidism. RNA transcripts served as template for amplifying TCR beta CDR3 sequences. First-round RT-PCR relied on HTBI primers, and a second-round multiplex PCR came next. TCRdb re-called the multiplex PCR reads through MiXCR, storing one row per CDR3 protein. Here the sample spans 560,000 or so distinct CDR3 sequences, roughly 40% being singletons. At least ten counts were recorded for this clonotype. The sample was peripheral blood or thyroid tissue (not recorded which). This clonotype originated in an adult man with Graves' hyperthyroidism.

CDR3 region: CSVGRSGRGEKLFF. CDR3 nucleotides: TGCAGCGTTGGGCGCTCTGGTAGAGGTGAAAAACTGTTTTTT. The chain couples TRBV29-1 to TRBJ1-4; D unresolved. The CDR3 length is 14 residues. CDR1 and CDR2 (germline): SQVTM, ANQGSEA. Trimming stripped 4 bases from V and 7 bases from J, with 16 bases between. Full variable domain (outside the CDR3, taken from reference TRBV29-1 and TRBJ1-4): SAVISQKPSRDICQRGTSLTIQCQVDSQVTMMFWYRQQPGQSLTLIATANQGSEATYESGFVIDKFPISRPNLTFSTLTVSNMSPEDSSIYLCSVGRSGRGEKLFFGSGTQLSVL.